A selection of T cell receptor beta chains follows, all from one sample in a study of cytotoxic CD8 clonotypes in ibrutinib-treated CLL. The data were produced by immunoSEQ multiplex PCR, yet TCRdb's version contains in-frame clones alone and is incomplete. The sample consists of 130,000 or so clones, about 80% of them appearing once. Sequencing was performed on PBMCs, taken after 12 months of ibrutinib treatment. The origin of the receptors is a human donor with chronic lymphocytic leukemia. CDR3s include the opening cysteine and the closing phenylalanine or tryptophan. Each record gives: J gene, V gene, CDR3 protein.

TRBJ2-7,TRBV15,CATSRGGGGYEQYF
TRBJ2-2,TRBV7-3,CASSPGIDTGELFF
TRBJ2-2,TRBV15,CATTLAVGTGELFF
TRBJ2-3,TRBV5-1,CASSLLGGGDTQYF
TRBJ1-5,TRBV15,CATSRDKAGGTHQPQHF
TRBJ1-4,TRBV7-6,CASSLAVGDTNEKLFF
TRBJ1-2,TRBV7-9,CASSKSGGYTF
TRBJ2-3,TRBV7-8,CASSRSAGVADTQYF
TRBJ1-2,TRBV4-1,CASSPGVDRGEYGYTF
TRBJ2-1,TRBV9,CASSTPGLADYHNEQFF
TRBJ1-5,TRBV28,CASLRGFSQPQHF
TRBJ2-7,TRBV13,CASSLRSGYEQYF
TRBJ2-2,TRBV4-1,CASNLREGTGELFF
TRBJ2-2,TRBV6-6,CAIQGQGTGELFF
TRBJ1-1,TRBV29-1,CSVEVGAGGTEAFF
TRBJ1-2,TRBV5-6,CASSFGNGYTF